The 28 T cell receptor beta chains in this list originate from one sample, sequenced in a study of beta chain features in type 1 diabetes. The whole isolated RNA underwent reverse transcription, so sequencing captured expressed TCRB transcripts. Assay used: immunoSEQ multiplex PCR; TCRdb lists only in-frame clones, some missing. Among 250,000 to 400,000 clones, 12% to 15% were seen once, and the ten largest hold approximately 6.7%. What was sequenced was central memory CD4+ T cells from blood. These receptors were obtained from a man aged 25-45 years in good health.

This clone was picked up a small number of times. In nucleotides, the CDR3 is TGTGCCAGCAGCTTACGGCCGGGGGCGGGTGAGCAGTACTTC. Protein: CASSLRPGAGEQYF. The rearrangement links TRBV7-2 to TRBJ2-7, with D perhaps matching TRBD1 or TRBD2 (6 bases each). CDR1 and CDR2 (germline): SGHTA, FQGNSA. V was shortened by 2 bases and J by 7 bases, with 15 bases between the two germline ends. CDR3 length equals 14 residues.

This clone was found a few times. This chain uses TRBV27 with TRBJ2-1; tentatively, D is TRBD2 (6 bases). The V end lost 5 bases, the J end lost 4 bases, and 12 bases lay between the germline ends. The germline CDR1 and CDR2 sequences are MNHEY and SMNVEV (reference sequence). There are 14 residues in the CDR3. The CDR3 sequence is CASSPDGRYNEQFF. The CDR3 DNA reads as TGTGCCAGCAGTCCGGACGGGAGATACAATGAGCAGTTCTTC.

The V call is TRBV11-3, the J call TRBJ2-1; D gene uncertain. The germline V and J ends were trimmed by 8 bases and 7 bases, with 15 bases remaining between them. The germline CDR1 and CDR2 sequences are SGHNT and YENEEA. The CDR3 covers 13 residues. CDR3 residues: CASYSRVGNEQFF. The CDR3 DNA reads TGTGCCAGCTATTCTAGGGTAGGAAATGAGCAGTTCTTC.

The chain uses TRBV18 and TRBJ1-5; 7 nucleotides agree with TRBD1. Germline lookup yields CDR1 KGHSH and CDR2 LQKENI. Losses at the gene ends were 4 bases for V and 7 bases for J; bases not matched to a gene: 10. The CDR3 contains 15 residues. DNA for the CDR3: TGTGCCAGCTCACAGACCGGGACAGACCTACAGCCCCAGCATTTT. It specifies CASSQTGTDLQPQHF.

V usage is TRBV6-6 and J usage is TRBJ1-5; D call uncertain. CDR3 length equals 14 residues. V was trimmed by 4 bases and J by 6 bases, leaving 13 bases between them. Germline V gives CDR1 MNHNY, CDR2 SVGAGI (reference sequence). This CDR3 reads CASSFRQRSQPQHF. As DNA, the CDR3 is TGTGCCAGCAGTTTCCGGCAGAGATCTCAGCCCCAGCATTTT.

This clone appeared a few times. The chain couples TRBV11-1 to TRBJ1-1; the D is unclear. The CDR3 runs to 18 residues. Germline assignment: CDR1 SGHAT and CDR2 FQDESV (reference sequence). Trimming left V 1 base short and J 1 base short, with 19 bases between. In DNA form, the CDR3 reads TGTGCCAGCAGCTTAGTCCGGTTCGGTCGCCGAGAGAACACTGAAGCTTTCTTT. Amino acid sequence: CASSLVRFGRRENTEAFF.

The chain recombines TRBV7-2 with TRBJ2-1; D not resolved. V shed 0 bases and J shed 8 bases, with 14 bases lying between them. Germline V gene sequence: CDR1 SGHTA, CDR2 FQGNSA. The CDR3 covers 15 residues. The CDR3 DNA reads as TGTGCCAGCAGCTTAGCAGGGATTAATTACGATGAGCAGTTCTTC. Protein: CASSLAGINYDEQFF.

V gene TRBV6-5 combines with J gene TRBJ2-2, with D perhaps matching TRBD2 (5 bases). The ends were cut back, 11 bases at V and 5 bases at J, with 18 bases in the middle. This CDR3 is built from 14 residues. Germline loops: CDR1 MNHEY, CDR2 SVGAGI. CDR3 in DNA: TGTGCCGCGAGGACTGAGACCCATACCGGGGAGCTGTTTTTT. Amino acids: CAARTETHTGELFF.

The J gene is TRBJ1-3, the V gene TRBV11-2; TRBD1 agrees at 9 bases. Germline-derived CDR1 and CDR2 are SGHAT and FQNNGV. This CDR3 has 16 amino acids. Germline trimming cut 3 bases from V and 2 bases from J; bases unmatched to any gene: 5. Here the CDR3 DNA reads TGTGCCAGCAGCTTGGACAGGGGAGCGGCTGGAAACACCATATATTTT. Encoded protein: CASSLDRGAAGNTIYF.

The gene calls are TRBV4-3 and TRBJ1-6; D remains ambiguous. V was shortened by 3 bases and J by 10 bases, with 16 bases between the two germline ends. Germline CDR1 LGHNA, CDR2 YSLEER. The length of the CDR3 is 15 residues. The CDR3 is CASSHEVRVESPLHF. The CDR3, as DNA: TGCGCCAGCAGCCATGAGGTTAGGGTGGAATCACCCCTCCACTTT.

The chain joins TRBV4-3 to TRBJ2-5; 12 nucleotides align to TRBD2. V gave up 1 base and J gave up 5 bases; unmatched junction bases: 11. This CDR3 comprises 18 residues. Germline CDR1 reads LGHNA; CDR2 reads YSLEER. CDR3 region: CASSQAGLAGGVGETQYF. The CDR3 DNA reads TGCGCCAGCAGCCAAGCGGGGCTAGCGGGGGGGGTAGGGGAGACCCAGTACTTC.

The chain employs TRBV11-3 and TRBJ1-2; D is unresolved. This CDR3 has 8 residues. V was cut by 5 bases and J by 13 bases, with 5 bases left in between. In germline, CDR1 is SGHNT, CDR2 YENEEA. The CDR3, as DNA: TGTGCCAGCAGCCCCGCCACCTTC. Its translation: CASSPATF.

This clone was found once. The V and J genes are TRBV11-2 and TRBJ2-1, with D possibly being TRBD2 (7 bases). V lost 1 base, J lost 4 bases, and 14 bases lay in between. Germline assignment: CDR1 SGHAT and CDR2 FQNNGV. This CDR3 region has 16 residues. Written as DNA, the CDR3 is TGTGCCAGCAGCTTAGTGGGGGGGACAATGTACAATGAGCAGTTCTTC. This encodes CASSLVGGTMYNEQFF.

This chain links TRBV10-3 with TRBJ1-1; TRBD1 might be the D (6 bases). The CDR3 is made up of 14 amino acids. V was pared by 9 bases and J by 1 base, with 15 bases between. Germline V gives CDR1 ENHRY, CDR2 SYGVKD. The CDR3, as DNA: TGTGCCATACGTGCTCGGACAGAGAACACTGAAGCTTTCTTT. This translates into CAIRARTENTEAFF.

This clone appeared a few times. The chain joins TRBV11-2 to TRBJ1-1; D is possibly TRBD1 (5 bases). The CDR3 has 14 residues. Germline values: CDR1 SGHAT, CDR2 FQNNGV. V was trimmed by 5 bases and J by 1 base, leaving 11 bases between them. CDR3 amino acids: CASSPVGQNTEAFF. The CDR3, as DNA: TGTGCCAGCAGCCCCGTGGGGCAGAACACTGAAGCTTTCTTT.

This clone was picked up a small number of times. The chain is built from TRBV7-2 and TRBJ2-3; 7 bases map to TRBD2. CDR1 SGHTA and CDR2 FQGNSA come from the germline V gene. V trimming: 1 base; J trimming: 7 bases; junction bases outside the gene matches: 14. The CDR3 totals 17 residues. Here the CDR3 reads CASSLVRASGSRNTQYF. The CDR3 DNA reads TGTGCCAGCAGCTTAGTCCGGGCTAGCGGTAGCAGAAATACGCAGTATTTT.

Comment on this clone: Compared with germline, one end of the junction differs, possibly owing to a read error. The sample has other DNA sequences that encode this CDR3 too. The chain combines TRBV7-7 with TRBJ1-5; TRBD1 might be the D (6 bases). Germline lookup yields CDR1 SSHAT and CDR2 FNYEAQ (reference sequence). CDR3 length: 15 residues. The CDR3 DNA reads TGCGCCAGCAGCCTTGGGCAGGGGAACGATCAGCCCCAGCATTTT. Translation gives CASSLGQGNDQPQHF.

This clone was recorded a few times. The chain joins TRBV7-2 to TRBJ2-3; D is undetermined. Germline V gene data show CDR1 as SGHTA and CDR2 as FQGNSA. CDR3 length: 13 amino acids. Trimming removed 7 bases from V and 1 base from J, with 9 bases in between. The CDR3, as DNA: TGTGCCAGCACCCCGGGCCGCACAGATACGCAGTATTTT. This translates into CASTPGRTDTQYF.

The J gene is TRBJ1-4, the V gene TRBV6-1; the D is unclear. Trimming pared 3 bases from V and 14 bases from J, leaving 22 bases between. From germline, CDR1 is MNHNS and CDR2 SASEGT. The CDR3 has 15 amino acids. The CDR3 region is CASSDIESPRSILFF. The DNA for the CDR3 is TGTGCCAGCAGTGATATTGAAAGCCCCAGGAGTATCCTGTTTTTT.

Here the CDR3 reads CASSFGYGYTF. Here the CDR3 DNA reads TGTGCCAGCAGCTTCGGCTATGGCTACACCTTC. The chain links TRBV7-2 to TRBJ1-2; D gene unclear. The V end lost 3 bases, the J end lost 4 bases, and 3 bases lay between the germline ends. Germline V gene data show CDR1 as SGHTA and CDR2 as FQGNSA. CDR3 length: 11 amino acids.

The CDR3 DNA is TGTGCCAGCAGCTTAGGATCCGCTGGCTCCTACAATGAGCAGTTCTTC. It encodes CASSLGSAGSYNEQFF. This chain links TRBV11-2 with TRBJ2-1, with D unclear. Germline loops: CDR1 SGHAT, CDR2 FQNNGV. This CDR3 spans 16 amino acids. Trimming removed 1 base at V and 0 bases at J, with 10 bases between.

This chain uses TRBV5-4 with TRBJ1-1; weak D call: TRBD1 (5 bases). V shed 4 bases and J shed 1 base, with 14 bases lying between them. Germline CDR1 is SGHNT and CDR2 is YYREEE (reference sequence). The CDR3 sequence is 15 residues long. Written as DNA, the CDR3 is TGTGCCAGCAGCCCCCGGCTGGGGGAGAACACTGAAGCTTTCTTT. The encoded protein is CASSPRLGENTEAFF.

There are a few counts of this clone. The gene calls are TRBV7-9 and TRBJ2-7; 8 bases match TRBD1. CDR1 and CDR2 from the germline V gene are SEHNR and FQNEAQ (reference sequence). The CDR3 runs to 15 residues. J was trimmed by 7 bases and V by 1 base; bases with no gene match: 9. The CDR3 bases are TGTGCCAGCAGCTTAGGCGGGGCGGGACAGGAGGAGCAGTACTTC. Translated, it gives CASSLGGAGQEEQYF.

This clone was observed at least ten times. The V gene is TRBV7-9, the J gene TRBJ2-1; 10 bases align to TRBD2. The CDR3 has 15 residues. Germline values: CDR1 SEHNR, CDR2 FQNEAQ (reference sequence). V gave up 3 bases and J gave up 4 bases; unmatched junction bases: 3. The CDR3 here is CASSLPSGGYNEQFF. CDR3 in DNA: TGTGCCAGCAGCTTGCCTAGCGGGGGATACAATGAGCAGTTCTTC.

This clone was seen only a few times. This sequence joins TRBV7-9 and TRBJ2-5; 9 nucleotides match TRBD2. V dropped 0 bases and J dropped 4; count of bases not matched to a gene: 6. This CDR3 has 16 residues. In germline, CDR1 is SEHNR, CDR2 FQNEAQ (reference sequence). CDR3 nucleotides: TGTGCCAGCAGCTTAGCAGGCGGGGGGGCCGGAGAGACCCAGTACTTC. Protein product: CASSLAGGGAGETQYF. Supplemented by reference TRBV7-9 and TRBJ2-5, the full variable domain reads DTGVSQNPRHKITKRGQNVTFRCDPISEHNRLYWYRQTLGQGPEFLTYFQNEAQLEKSRLLSDRFSAERPKGSFSTLEIQRTEQGDSAMYLCASSLAGGGAGETQYFGPGTRLLVL.

About this clone: One end of the junction is discordant with germline, which a read error may explain. The V and J genes are TRBV5-1 and TRBJ2-1, with a tentative D call TRBD1 (5 bases). CDR1 SGHRS and CDR2 YFSETQ come from the germline V gene. This CDR3 comprises 12 residues. CDR3 sequence: CASTTGYSEQFF. The DNA for the CDR3 is TGCGCCAGCACTACAGGATACAGTGAGCAGTTCTTC.

This clone appeared a few times. The chain is built from TRBV2 and TRBJ2-5; 7 nucleotides agree with TRBD2. J gave up 2 bases and V 9 bases, and 6 bases lay outside the gene matches. This CDR3 contains 13 residues. Germline assignment: CDR1 SNHLY and CDR2 FYNNEI. The CDR3 DNA sequence: TGTGCCAGTACTAGCGTTAAACAAGAGACCCAGTACTTC. Its translation is CASTSVKQETQYF. Drawing the rest from reference TRBV2 and TRBJ2-5, the complete variable domain is EPEVTQTPSHQVTQMGQEVILRCVPISNHLYFYWYRQILGQKVEFLVSFYNNEISEKSEIFDDQFSVERPDGSNFTLKIRSTKLEDSAMYFCASTSVKQETQYFGPGTRLLVL.

The rearrangement joins TRBV19 to TRBJ2-1, with 7 bases aligning to TRBD1. V lost 5 bases and J lost 4; bases outside the gene matches: 8. CDR1 is LNHDA, CDR2 SQIVND, per germline (reference sequence). This CDR3 is built from 15 residues. In DNA, the CDR3 is TGTGCCAGTAGTCCTGCCGGGACAGTTTACAATGAGCAGTTCTTC. It translates to CASSPAGTVYNEQFF. Supplemented by reference TRBV19 and TRBJ2-1, the full variable domain reads DGGITQSPKYLFRKEGQNVTLSCEQNLNHDAMYWYRQDPGQGLRLIYYSQIVNDFQKGDIAEGYSVSREKKESFPLTVTSAQKNPTAFYLCASSPAGTVYNEQFFGPGTRLTVL.